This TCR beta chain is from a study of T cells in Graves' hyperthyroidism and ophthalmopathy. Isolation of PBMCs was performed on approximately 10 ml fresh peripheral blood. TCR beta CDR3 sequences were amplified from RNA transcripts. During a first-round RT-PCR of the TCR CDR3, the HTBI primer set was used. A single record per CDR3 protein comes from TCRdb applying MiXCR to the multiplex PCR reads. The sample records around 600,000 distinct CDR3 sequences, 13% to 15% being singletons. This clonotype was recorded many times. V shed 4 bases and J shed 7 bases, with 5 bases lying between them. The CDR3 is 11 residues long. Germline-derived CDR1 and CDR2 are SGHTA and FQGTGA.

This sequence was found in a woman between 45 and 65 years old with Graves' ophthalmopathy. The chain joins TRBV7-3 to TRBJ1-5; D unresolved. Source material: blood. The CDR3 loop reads CASSSRQPQHF. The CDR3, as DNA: TGTGCCAGCAGCTCGCGCCAGCCCCAGCATTTT. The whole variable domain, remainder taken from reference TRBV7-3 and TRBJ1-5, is GAGVSQTPSNKVTEKGKYVELRCDPISGHTALYWYRQSLGQGPEFLIYFQGTGAADDSGLPNDRFFAVRPEGSVSTLKIQRTERGDSAVYLCASSSRQPQHFGDGTRLSIL.